The rows below give T cell receptor beta chains drawn from one sample of a study of cytomegalovirus exposure and HLA in healthy donors. Sequenced by immunoSEQ multiplex PCR; TCRdb stores in-frame clones only, minus some. Of 150,000 to 190,000 clones in the sample, 75% were seen once. Sequenced: PBMCs. The receptors originated from a young man in good health and CMV-seronegative. The CDR3 runs from the conserved cysteine through the conserved F or W. D genes are given only for firm matches. Clone size, where shown, is once, few, many, or a class for clones that have expanded.

CDR3 DNA: TGTGCCAGCAGCTCCCGACAGGGGACGAACACTGAAGCTTTCTTT
CDR3 protein: CASSSRQGTNTEAFF
V gene: TRBV7-9
J gene: TRBJ1-1
clone size: .
D gene: TRBD1

CDR3 DNA: TGCGCCAGCAGCTGGGCCCTTCCAGGGGAATATCCCTACGAGCAGTACTTC
CDR3 protein: CASSWALPGEYPYEQYF
V gene: TRBV5-1
J gene: TRBJ2-7
clone size: .
D gene: .

CDR3 DNA: TGTGCCAGCAGCTTCACTAGCGGGAGGAATGAGCAGTTCTTC
CDR3 protein: CASSFTSGRNEQFF
V gene: TRBV9
J gene: TRBJ2-1
clone size: few
D gene: TRBD2

CDR3 DNA: TGTGCCAGCAGTATCGGACAGAACCCCTCCTACGAGCAGTACTTC
CDR3 protein: CASSIGQNPSYEQYF
V gene: TRBV28
J gene: TRBJ2-7
clone size: .
D gene: .

CDR3 DNA: TGTGCCAGCGGGGACAGGGAGGAGGAAAAACTGTTTTTT
CDR3 protein: CASGDREEEKLFF
V gene: TRBV6-1
J gene: TRBJ1-4
clone size: few
D gene: TRBD1

CDR3 DNA: TGTGCCAGCTCATACGGGACTAGCGGGAGCGATGAGCAGTTCTTC
CDR3 protein: CASSYGTSGSDEQFF
V gene: TRBV18
J gene: TRBJ2-1
clone size: .
D gene: TRBD2

CDR3 DNA: TGTGCCAGCAGCTTAGAACTAGCACCGAGCTCCTACAATGAGCAGTTCTTC
CDR3 protein: CASSLELAPSSYNEQFF
V gene: TRBV11-2
J gene: TRBJ2-1
clone size: once
D gene: .

CDR3 DNA: TGTGCCAGCACCCCTGAGGGACTCGCCGCTTCGAGCGCGACCCAGTACTTC
CDR3 protein: CASTPEGLAASSATQYF
V gene: TRBV7-2
J gene: TRBJ2-5
clone size: .
D gene: .

CDR3 DNA: TGTGCCAGCAGCCCCGGGGGGAGCCTTGGGCTTGGGGAGCAGTACTTC
CDR3 protein: CASSPGGSLGLGEQYF
V gene: TRBV11-2
J gene: TRBJ2-7
clone size: .
D gene: TRBD2

CDR3 DNA: TGTGCCAGCAGCCAAGATGTGAGCGGGAGATTGGAGACCCAGTACTTC
CDR3 protein: CASSQDVSGRLETQYF
V gene: TRBV4-2
J gene: TRBJ2-5
clone size: .
D gene: TRBD2

CDR3 DNA: TGTGCCAGCAGCCCGACAGGGGGTGATCAGCCCCAGCATTTT
CDR3 protein: CASSPTGGDQPQHF
V gene: TRBV5-6
J gene: TRBJ1-5
clone size: .
D gene: TRBD1

CDR3 DNA: TGCGCCAGCAGGGCCCCGGGGTATTTGAACACCGGGGAGCTGTTTTTT
CDR3 protein: CASRAPGYLNTGELFF
V gene: TRBV23-1
J gene: TRBJ2-2
clone size: .
D gene: .

CDR3 DNA: TGTGCCAGCAGCAACCCGACTAGCGGGACCTACGAGCAGTACTTC
CDR3 protein: CASSNPTSGTYEQYF
V gene: TRBV7-9
J gene: TRBJ2-7
clone size: .
D gene: TRBD2

CDR3 DNA: TGTGCCAGCAGCTTGGGTAGCGACTCACCCTTCTACGAGCAGTACTTC
CDR3 protein: CASSLGSDSPFYEQYF
V gene: TRBV5-6
J gene: TRBJ2-7
clone size: .
D gene: .

CDR3 DNA: TGTGCCACCAGCCGACCCACTAGCGGGACGGGCAATGAGCAGTTCTTC
CDR3 protein: CATSRPTSGTGNEQFF
V gene: TRBV15
J gene: TRBJ2-1
clone size: once
D gene: TRBD2

CDR3 DNA: TGTGCCAGCTCACCTGCGACTACCCTCTACGAGCAGTACTTC
CDR3 protein: CASSPATTLYEQYF
V gene: TRBV18
J gene: TRBJ2-7
clone size: .
D gene: .

CDR3 DNA: TGTGCCAGCAGCTTAGGGGGACTAGCGGACTACGAGCAGTACTTC
CDR3 protein: CASSLGGLADYEQYF
V gene: TRBV5-4
J gene: TRBJ2-7
clone size: .
D gene: TRBD2

CDR3 DNA: TGTGCCAGCAGCCGCGGGGAGGGAACTGAAGCTTTCTTT
CDR3 protein: CASSRGEGTEAFF
V gene: TRBV7-9
J gene: TRBJ1-1
clone size: .
D gene: .

CDR3 DNA: TGTGCCAGCAGTGAGACTGAGAACACCGGGGAGCTGTTTTTT
CDR3 protein: CASSETENTGELFF
V gene: TRBV2
J gene: TRBJ2-2
clone size: .
D gene: .

CDR3 DNA: TGTGCCAGTAGTCCGGGACAGACCCTGGAAAAACTGTTTTTT
CDR3 protein: CASSPGQTLEKLFF
V gene: TRBV19
J gene: TRBJ1-4
clone size: .
D gene: TRBD1

CDR3 DNA: TGTGCCAGCAGCTTGGAGGGGGCAGCTAATGAAAAACTGTTTTTT
CDR3 protein: CASSLEGAANEKLFF
V gene: TRBV7-9
J gene: TRBJ1-4
clone size: .
D gene: TRBD1

CDR3 DNA: TGTGCCAGCAGTTACTCGATGGCAGGGCGTGAAAAACTGTTTTTT
CDR3 protein: CASSYSMAGREKLFF
V gene: TRBV6-5
J gene: TRBJ1-4
clone size: .
D gene: .

CDR3 DNA: TGTGCCAGCAGCTTGACAGGGGGGCCGGACCAAGAGACCCAGTACTTC
CDR3 protein: CASSLTGGPDQETQYF
V gene: TRBV5-4
J gene: TRBJ2-5
clone size: once
D gene: TRBD1

CDR3 DNA: TGTGCCAGCAGTTACGCGCCTAGAGGGGGGGGAAGACTGTTTTTT
CDR3 protein: CASSYAPRGGGRLFF
V gene: TRBV6-5
J gene: TRBJ1-4
clone size: .
D gene: .

CDR3 DNA: TGTGCCAGCAAGAAGAATTTGGACAGGTACTACGAGCAGTACTTC
CDR3 protein: CASKKNLDRYYEQYF
V gene: TRBV28
J gene: TRBJ2-7
clone size: .
D gene: TRBD1

CDR3 DNA: TGTGCCAGCTCACCAGCTGGGACAGGGGGCCAAACTGAAGCTTTCTTT
CDR3 protein: CASSPAGTGGQTEAFF
V gene: TRBV18
J gene: TRBJ1-1
clone size: .
D gene: TRBD1

CDR3 DNA: TGCGCCAGCAGCCAAGTGGGACAGGGACGCTACGAGCAGTACTTC
CDR3 protein: CASSQVGQGRYEQYF
V gene: TRBV4-1
J gene: TRBJ2-7
clone size: .
D gene: TRBD1

CDR3 DNA: TGCAGCGTTGAGGGAATAGCGGGAGGCAATGAGCAGTTCTTC
CDR3 protein: CSVEGIAGGNEQFF
V gene: TRBV29-1
J gene: TRBJ2-1
clone size: .
D gene: TRBD2

CDR3 DNA: TGCAGCGTTGAAGGTGGTCGGGGCGGGGGGGAGGATACGCAGTATTTT
CDR3 protein: CSVEGGRGGGEDTQYF
V gene: TRBV29-1
J gene: TRBJ2-3
clone size: few
D gene: TRBD2

CDR3 DNA: TGTGCCAGCAGCTTAGGCGGGACAGGGGGAGGAAACACCATATATTTT
CDR3 protein: CASSLGGTGGGNTIYF
V gene: TRBV7-2
J gene: TRBJ1-3
clone size: .
D gene: TRBD1

CDR3 DNA: TGTGCCAGCGACGCCCCGGGTAGGAGCTTCTACGAGCAGTACTTC
CDR3 protein: CASDAPGRSFYEQYF
V gene: TRBV6-1
J gene: TRBJ2-7
clone size: once
D gene: .

CDR3 DNA: TGCGCCAGCAGCTCCGGGACAGGGGCCTCCCTGGCAACAGATACGCAGTATTTT
CDR3 protein: CASSSGTGASLATDTQYF
V gene: TRBV5-1
J gene: TRBJ2-3
clone size: .
D gene: TRBD1

CDR3 DNA: TGCGCCAGCAGTGAGTCGGGGGGGGCAGGCAATCAGCCCCAGCATTTT
CDR3 protein: CASSESGGAGNQPQHF
V gene: TRBV10-2
J gene: TRBJ1-5
clone size: .
D gene: .

CDR3 DNA: TGTGCCAGCAGTTTATCGCAGGGGGCTCCTACCGGGGAGCTGTTTTTT
CDR3 protein: CASSLSQGAPTGELFF
V gene: TRBV27
J gene: TRBJ2-2
clone size: .
D gene: TRBD1

CDR3 DNA: TGCGCCAGCAGCCGGGGACTAGCGGGGGATACAGATACGCAGTATTTT
CDR3 protein: CASSRGLAGDTDTQYF
V gene: TRBV4-1
J gene: TRBJ2-3
clone size: .
D gene: TRBD2

CDR3 DNA: TGTGCCAGCAGTTCCTCCGGGGGCTCCTACGAGCAGTACTTC
CDR3 protein: CASSSSGGSYEQYF
V gene: TRBV28
J gene: TRBJ2-7
clone size: .
D gene: .

CDR3 DNA: TGTGCCAGCAGCACAGGGGAAAACACTGAAGCTTTCTTT
CDR3 protein: CASSTGENTEAFF
V gene: TRBV7-9
J gene: TRBJ1-1
clone size: .
D gene: TRBD1

CDR3 DNA: TGCGCCAGCGGACTGGGACTAGCGGGGGCCTACGAGCAGTACTTC
CDR3 protein: CASGLGLAGAYEQYF
V gene: TRBV10-2
J gene: TRBJ2-7
clone size: .
D gene: TRBD2

CDR3 DNA: TGTGCCAGCAGCCTGGGACAGGTGGTAGAGACCCAGTACTTC
CDR3 protein: CASSLGQVVETQYF
V gene: TRBV7-2
J gene: TRBJ2-5
clone size: once
D gene: TRBD1

CDR3 DNA: TGTGCCAGCAGTCCCCTTCCGGGACAGGGACGAGCCGGGGAGCTGTTTTTT
CDR3 protein: CASSPLPGQGRAGELFF
V gene: TRBV11-2
J gene: TRBJ2-2
clone size: .
D gene: TRBD1

CDR3 DNA: TGCGCCAGCGGGGCGGGAGAGGGTAATGAGCAGTTCTTC
CDR3 protein: CASGAGEGNEQFF
V gene: TRBV10-1
J gene: TRBJ2-1
clone size: once
D gene: TRBD2

CDR3 DNA: TGTGCCAGTTCCCGCAGGGATCAGCCCCAGCATTTT
CDR3 protein: CASSRRDQPQHF
V gene: TRBV19
J gene: TRBJ1-5
clone size: .
D gene: .

CDR3 DNA: TGCGCCAGCAGCCAAGATTGGGATGGGACAGGGGCCTACGAGCAGTACTTC
CDR3 protein: CASSQDWDGTGAYEQYF
V gene: TRBV4-3
J gene: TRBJ2-7
clone size: .
D gene: TRBD1

CDR3 DNA: TGTGCCAGCTCAGGCTCCCCCTTTAAACGGCGGGAGGACCAATACGAGCAGTACTTC
CDR3 protein: CASSGSPFKRREDQYEQYF
V gene: TRBV18
J gene: TRBJ2-7
clone size: .
D gene: TRBD2

CDR3 DNA: TGCAGCGTCACAGGGGACGGCTACACCTTC
CDR3 protein: CSVTGDGYTF
V gene: TRBV29-1
J gene: TRBJ1-2
clone size: .
D gene: TRBD1

CDR3 DNA: TGCAGCGCCGCAGGCAGCTCAAATCAGCCCCAGCATTTT
CDR3 protein: CSAAGSSNQPQHF
V gene: TRBV29-1
J gene: TRBJ1-5
clone size: .
D gene: .

CDR3 DNA: TGCGCCAGCAGCCAAGAGCACAGGAGCTACTATGGCTACACCTTC
CDR3 protein: CASSQEHRSYYGYTF
V gene: TRBV4-3
J gene: TRBJ1-2
clone size: few
D gene: .

CDR3 DNA: TGTGCCAGCAGTAAGGGGGATCAGCAGCCCCAGCATTTT
CDR3 protein: CASSKGDQQPQHF
V gene: TRBV2
J gene: TRBJ1-5
clone size: .
D gene: .

CDR3 DNA: TGTGCCAGCAGTGATACAGGGGTCGCCGCTAACTATGGCTACACCTTC
CDR3 protein: CASSDTGVAANYGYTF
V gene: TRBV2
J gene: TRBJ1-2
clone size: once
D gene: TRBD1

CDR3 DNA: TGTGCCAGCAGCTTGAGCGAGGACTCCTACAATGAGCAGTTCTTC
CDR3 protein: CASSLSEDSYNEQFF
V gene: TRBV5-4
J gene: TRBJ2-1
clone size: .
D gene: .

CDR3 DNA: TGCGCCAGCAGCCAGGTATATGCGGAGGAGCAGTACTTC
CDR3 protein: CASSQVYAEEQYF
V gene: TRBV4-1
J gene: TRBJ2-7
clone size: .
D gene: .

CDR3 DNA: TGTGCCAGCAAAGAGACTACCAACACAGATACGCAGTATTTT
CDR3 protein: CASKETTNTDTQYF
V gene: TRBV2
J gene: TRBJ2-3
clone size: few
D gene: .

CDR3 DNA: TGTGCCAGCAGTGATACCCTCAGCGGGCAGTATTTT
CDR3 protein: CASSDTLSGQYF
V gene: TRBV25-1
J gene: TRBJ2-3
clone size: few
D gene: .

CDR3 DNA: TGTGCCTGGAGGGAGGGACCTAGGGACGCCGGGGAGCTGTTTTTT
CDR3 protein: CAWREGPRDAGELFF
V gene: TRBV30
J gene: TRBJ2-2
clone size: .
D gene: .

CDR3 DNA: TGTGCCAGTAGTAGCGGGAGGGCCGGGGAGCAGTTCTTC
CDR3 protein: CASSSGRAGEQFF
V gene: TRBV19
J gene: TRBJ2-1
clone size: few
D gene: TRBD2

CDR3 DNA: TGTGCCAGCAGCCGAGACAGGGGGGCCGGGGAGCTGTTTTTT
CDR3 protein: CASSRDRGAGELFF
V gene: TRBV9
J gene: TRBJ2-2
clone size: .
D gene: TRBD1

CDR3 DNA: TGCGCCAGCAGCCCGGGGGTCAGGGTAGGAGAGACCCAGTACTTC
CDR3 protein: CASSPGVRVGETQYF
V gene: TRBV5-1
J gene: TRBJ2-5
clone size: .
D gene: .

CDR3 DNA: TGTGCCAGCAGTTTTGGCGGGACAGGGGGGACCGGGGAGCTGTTTTTT
CDR3 protein: CASSFGGTGGTGELFF
V gene: TRBV28
J gene: TRBJ2-2
clone size: once
D gene: TRBD1

CDR3 DNA: TGTGCCAGCAGTGGCGGGACAGGGTTTGGTGAAAAACTGTTTTTT
CDR3 protein: CASSGGTGFGEKLFF
V gene: TRBV6-1
J gene: TRBJ1-4
clone size: .
D gene: TRBD1